This T cell receptor (beta chain) was documented in a study of blood T cell repertoires in COVID-19. CDR3 size: 14 residues. The ends were cut back, 3 bases at V and 1 base at J, with 9 bases in the middle. Germline V gene data show CDR1 as SGHVS and CDR2 as FQNEAQ. Method: immunoSEQ multiplex PCR; TCRdb's copy keeps in-frame clones and lacks some. The sample records 55,000 or so clones, roughly 80% being singletons. The chain employs TRBV7-8 and TRBJ1-1; possible D gene TRBD1, 5 bases. The TCR comes from a human donor in a cohort sampled during active or convalescent COVID-19. The sample comprised peripheral blood. The CDR3 DNA sequence: TGTGCCAGCAGCTTGGACACTCAGAACACTGAAGCTTTCTTT. The encoded protein is CASSLDTQNTEAFF.